The table lists the clone carrying this TCR beta chain with many counts. As yet, its antigen is unknown. TCRdb used MiXCR to reprocess the RT-PCR reads, holding one entry per CDR3 protein. This sample has 630,000 or so distinct CDR3 sequences, with 15% to 18% found just once. This CDR3 has 15 residues. J lost 3 bases, V lost 2 bases, and 2 bases had no gene match. Germline CDR1 SGDLS, CDR2 YYNGEE. This entry belongs to a study of response to subunit inactivated influenza vaccine. Study findings and constraints: There was a suggestion from the authors that each seasonal influenza vaccination recruits few new T cells.

The V gene is TRBV9, the J gene TRBJ2-3; 11 nucleotides match TRBD2. The origin of this receptor is a man aged 45-65 years who received an inactivated influenza vaccine. The sequencing used PBMCs from blood, collected about 11 days after vaccination. CDR3 sequence: CASSVLAGGTDTQYF. The CDR3 nucleotides are TGTGCCAGCAGCGTGCTAGCGGGAGGAACAGATACGCAGTATTTT. The variable domain in full, with the rest retrieved from reference TRBV9 and TRBJ2-3, is DSGVTQTPKHLITATGQRVTLRCSPRSGDLSVYWYQQSLDQGLQFLIQYYNGEERAKGNILERFSAQQFPDLHSELNLSSLELGDSALYFCASSVLAGGTDTQYFGPGTRLTVL.